Shown below are 14 T cell receptor beta chains from a single sample sequenced in a study of beta chain features in type 1 diabetes. Reverse transcription of all isolated RNA meant that expressed TCRB transcripts were sequenced. Sequencing used immunoSEQ multiplex PCR; TCRdb keeps in-frame clones, though not all of them. The table has nearly 700,000 clones, 10% to 15% seen once; the top ten hold approximately 0.02%. These TCRs' antigens remain unknown. Study-wide results and caveats: Researchers report that Type 1 diabetes patients had moderately but significantly shorter TCRB CDR3s across all four CD4+ subsets.

Specimen: naive CD4+ T cells from blood. The origin of the receptors is a young man with type 1 diabetes.

The rearrangement uses TRBV4-1 and TRBJ1-4; no firm D call. This CDR3 is built from 16 residues. The V gene lost 3 bases and the J gene lost 3 bases, with 14 bases spanning the gap. Germline V CDR1 and CDR2: MGHRA, YSYEKL. Written as DNA, the CDR3 is TGCGCCAGCAGCCAGGACCTGCCCACGGCTAATGAAAAACTGTTTTTT. Its translation: CASSQDLPTANEKLFF.

This chain links TRBV7-3 with TRBJ2-5, with D hard to call. With 5 bases removed from V and 4 bases from J, the gap between germline ends came to 11 bases. The CDR3 contains 13 residues. The germline V gene encodes CDR1 SGHTA and CDR2 FQGTGA. The CDR3, as DNA: TGTGCCAGCAGCCCAGGACCGCGAGAGACCCAGTACTTC. Protein: CASSPGPRETQYF.

This clone was found a few times. J is TRBJ2-1 and V is TRBV6-1, with D possibly TRBD2 on 6 matching bases. The CDR3 consists of 19 residues. Trimming pared 3 bases from V and 3 bases from J, leaving 24 bases between. CDR1 and CDR2 from the germline V gene are MNHNS and SASEGT. The CDR3 region is CASSDLRGDHRWGYNEQFF. DNA for the CDR3: TGTGCCAGCAGTGACCTCCGCGGGGACCACCGGTGGGGCTACAATGAGCAGTTCTTC.

The rearrangement links TRBV19 to TRBJ2-5; no clear D. The V gene lost 4 bases and the J gene lost 0 bases, with 15 bases spanning the gap. Germline-derived CDR1 and CDR2 are LNHDA and SQIVND (reference sequence). The CDR3 runs to 16 residues. The CDR3 region has the DNA TGTGCCAGTAGTACAGAGGCCCAGTCCTACCAAGAGACCCAGTACTTC. Residues: CASSTEAQSYQETQYF.

The V call is TRBV2, the J call TRBJ1-2; 8 bases fit TRBD1. The CDR3 is 14 residues long. Per the germline V gene, CDR1 is SNHLY and CDR2 is FYNNEI. V was clipped by 6 bases and J by 6 bases; unmatched bases: 9. The CDR3: CASRIDRGSDGYTF. The CDR3 DNA follows: TGTGCCAGCAGAATCGACAGGGGAAGTGATGGCTACACCTTC.

This clone turned up a few times. The rearrangement uses TRBV30 and TRBJ2-5; the match to TRBD2 covers 7 bases. The CDR3 is 12 residues long. V trimming: 3 bases; J trimming: 5 bases; junction bases outside the gene matches: 3. Germline V CDR1 and CDR2: GTSNPN, SVGIG (reference sequence). CDR3 nucleotide sequence: TGTGCCTGGAGCGGGGGGACCGAGACCCAGTACTTC. It yields the protein CAWSGGTETQYF. The full variable domain, its missing parts supplied by reference TRBV30 and TRBJ2-5, is SQTIHQWPATLVQPVGSPLSLECTVEGTSNPNLYWYRQAAGRGLQLLFYSVGIGQISSEVPQNLSASRPQDRQFILSSKKLLLSDSGFYLCAWSGGTETQYFGPGTRLLVL.

The chain couples TRBV2 to TRBJ1-2, with D unresolved. The CDR3 extends over 11 amino acids. Trimming took off 7 bases at V and 4 bases at J, with 7 bases between the two ends. Germline-derived CDR1 and CDR2 are SNHLY and FYNNEI. CDR3 sequence reads: CASTLSYGYTF. CDR3 DNA sequence: TGTGCCAGCACCCTCTCCTATGGCTACACCTTC.

This clone occurred a few times. The junction departs from the called germline gene at one end, perhaps through a read error. This sequence joins TRBV7-7 and TRBJ1-5; D gene ambiguous. Germline V CDR1 and CDR2: SSHAT, FNYEAQ (reference sequence). CDR3 length: 17 residues. The chain's CDR3 is CASSSTTEVRANQPQHF. The CDR3 bases are TGTGCTAGCAGCTCCACCACCGAGGTTAGGGCCAATCAGCCCCAGCATTTT.

This clone turned up a few times. The gene calls are TRBV5-1 and TRBJ2-3; maybe TRBD2 (5 bases). V was trimmed by 1 base and J by 3 bases, leaving 9 bases between them. CDR3 length: 14 amino acids. Germline V gives CDR1 SGHRS, CDR2 YFSETQ. The CDR3 DNA reads TGCGCCAGCAGCTTGAGACCGGGGACAGATACGCAGTATTTT. Its translation: CASSLRPGTDTQYF.

The CDR3 spells CAWRAGPGGYGYTF. The CDR3 DNA is TGTGCCTGGAGGGCCGGGCCCGGAGGTTATGGCTACACCTTC. The chain carries TRBV30 and TRBJ1-2, with unresolved D. CDR1 GTSNPN and CDR2 SVGIG come from the germline V gene (reference sequence). This CDR3 is 14 amino acids long. V was shortened by 3 bases and J by 5 bases, with 16 bases between the two germline ends.

In the case of this clone: Other DNA sequences of this sample code for an identical CDR3. The chain recombines TRBV18 with TRBJ2-7, with D perhaps being TRBD1 or TRBD2 (5 bases each). CDR1 and CDR2 from the germline V gene are KGHSH and LQKENI. The CDR3 runs to 12 residues. The V end lost 3 bases, the J end lost 2 bases, and 5 bases lay between the germline ends. CDR3 nucleotides: TGTGCCAGCTCACCGGGGGCCTACGAGCAGTACTTC. It encodes CASSPGAYEQYF.

This clone was seen a few times. CDR3 coding DNA: TGTGCCAGCTCACGGTACGACAGGGCTGGAAACACCATATATTTT. This translates into CASSRYDRAGNTIYF. The chain joins TRBV18 to TRBJ1-3, with 7 bases matching TRBD1. After removal of 4 bases from V and 2 bases from J, the junction contained 5 bases not matched to a gene. The CDR3 length is 15 residues. From germline, CDR1 is KGHSH and CDR2 LQKENI. Based on the CDR3 plus reference TRBV18 and TRBJ1-3, the full variable domain is NAGVMQNPRHLVRRRGQEARLRCSPMKGHSHVYWYRQLPEEGLKFMVYLQKENIIDESGMPKERFSAEFPKEGPSILRIQQVVRGDSAAYFCASSRYDRAGNTIYFGEGSWLTVV.

There are a few counts of this clone. This chain uses TRBV4-1 with TRBJ1-4; TRBD1 aligns across 11 bases. The J segment lost 8 bases and the V segment lost 3 bases, leaving 2 bases of the junction unmatched. The CDR3 has 14 amino acids. Germline V lookup: CDR1 MGHRA, CDR2 YSYEKL. CDR3 bases: TGCGCCAGCAGCCACCGGGACAGGGGGGAAAAACTGTTTTTT. This codes for CASSHRDRGEKLFF.

CDR3 sequence (DNA): TGCAGCGTTCTACCATTCCTCACAGGGGACTCCTACGAGCAGTACTTC. The encoded protein is CSVLPFLTGDSYEQYF. The chain uses TRBV29-1 and TRBJ2-5; the match to TRBD1 covers 7 bases. The last part of the DNA fits TRBJ2-7 better; the J call may be wrong. The CDR3 loop spans 16 amino acids. Looked up from germline, CDR1 is SQVTM and CDR2 is ANQGSEA.